This record covers a single TCR beta chain. The sample holds one count of this clone. Its antigen is unknown. No quality values exist for individual bases; no much larger clone is one base distant. The method was the immunoSEQ multiplex PCR assay. TCRdb retrieved this table from immuneACCESS and kept in-frame rearrangements only. Not all clones are present; in checked studies, unresolved V genes account for under half, and no reason is known for the remainder. The sample profile shows 15,000 to 20,000 clones; 84% of them were found once. Of the sample, 18% falls within the top ten clones. These data are taken from a study of T cell changes during pregnancy in multiple sclerosis (dated by TCRdb to the late 2010s). A note on the overall study: The study examined how the T cell repertoire changed over the course of pregnancy in women with multiple sclerosis.

Trimming costs V 5 bases and J 0 bases, and their ends lie 10 bases apart. The germline V gene encodes CDR1 SEHNR and CDR2 FQNEAQ (reference sequence). The CDR3 contains 14 residues, cysteine and phenylalanine counted. The entry retains the CDR3 DNA only, 42 bases that are in frame from base 1. Here the chain combines TRBV7-9 and TRBJ2-5; the D region possibly corresponds to TRBD2 (5 bases align). This receptor was obtained from a female donor in good health, enrolled as a control in a pregnancy study. Specimen: CD8+ T cells from peripheral blood mononuclear cells, collected in the third trimester of pregnancy. The DNA sequence is TGTGCCAGCAGCGCCCCGGGGTACCAAGAGACCCAGTACTTC. Translated, it gives CASSAPGYQETQYF.